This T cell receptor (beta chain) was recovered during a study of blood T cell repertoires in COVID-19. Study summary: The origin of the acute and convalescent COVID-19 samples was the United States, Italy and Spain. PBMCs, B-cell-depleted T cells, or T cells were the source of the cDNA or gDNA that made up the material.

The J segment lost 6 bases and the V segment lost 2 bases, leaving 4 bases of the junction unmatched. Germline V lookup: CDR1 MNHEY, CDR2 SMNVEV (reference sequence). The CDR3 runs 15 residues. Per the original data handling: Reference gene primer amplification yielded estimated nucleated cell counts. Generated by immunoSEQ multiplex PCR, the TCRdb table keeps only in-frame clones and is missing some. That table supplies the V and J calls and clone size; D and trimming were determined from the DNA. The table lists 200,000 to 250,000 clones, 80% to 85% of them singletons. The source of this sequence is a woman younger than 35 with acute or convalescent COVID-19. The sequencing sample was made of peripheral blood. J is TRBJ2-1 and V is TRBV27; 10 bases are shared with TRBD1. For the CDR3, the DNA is TGTGCCAGCAGTTTAGGGGACAGGGGTATCAATGAGCAGTTCTTC. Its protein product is CASSLGDRGINEQFF.